The 15 T cell receptor beta chains below all came from one sample that was sequenced in a study of control samples from healthy donors and cancer patients. Assay used: immunoSEQ multiplex PCR; TCRdb lists only in-frame clones, some missing. Of about 82,000 clones in the sample, around 87% are singletons; the top ten hold about a fifth. Source material: blood. The receptors come from a man aged 45-60 years in good health.

J is TRBJ2-5 and V is TRBV29-1; 12 bases line up with TRBD1. Germline assignment: CDR1 SQVTM and CDR2 ANQGSEA. The CDR3 covers 16 residues. J lost 5 bases, V lost 0 bases, and 7 bases had no gene match. The CDR3 protein is CSVEDTGTGGVETQYF. Written as DNA, the CDR3 is TGCAGCGTTGAAGACACAGGGACAGGGGGCGTGGAGACCCAGTACTTC.

The chain has TRBV4-1 and TRBJ1-4, with TRBD1 as a possible D gene (5 bases). Germline V CDR1 and CDR2: MGHRA, YSYEKL. There are 16 residues in the CDR3. The ends were cut back, 6 bases at V and 5 bases at J, with 19 bases in the middle. The CDR3 region is CASSPAAGGRNEKLFF. In DNA, the CDR3 is TGCGCCAGCAGTCCAGCGGCCGGGGGACGGAATGAAAAACTGTTTTTT.

The chain joins TRBV5-4 to TRBJ1-1, with TRBD1 matching over 7 bases. The length of the CDR3 is 14 residues. The V gene's germline CDR1 is SGHNT and CDR2 YYREEE (reference sequence). With 4 bases clipped from V and 4 bases from J, the junction kept 7 bases outside the gene matches. CDR3 coding DNA: TGTGCCAGCAGCCAGACCACAGGGGTCACTGAAGCTTTCTTT. Its translation: CASSQTTGVTEAFF.

This CDR3 reads CASSLVGGIGTEAFF. The CDR3 coding sequence is TGTGCCAGCAGCTTAGTTGGGGGAATAGGCACTGAAGCTTTCTTT. V usage is TRBV7-8 and J usage is TRBJ1-1; possibly TRBD1 for D (5 bases). V lost 1 base and J lost 4, with 13 bases in between. The CDR3 runs to 15 residues. Germline CDR1 and CDR2: SGHVS and FQNEAQ. Using reference TRBV7-8 and TRBJ1-1 for the parts outside the CDR3, the full variable domain is GAGVSQSPRYKVAKRGQDVALRCDPISGHVSLFWYQQALGQGPEFLTYFQNEAQLDKSGLPSDRFFAERPEGSVSTLKIQRTQQEDSAVYLCASSLVGGIGTEAFFGQGTRLTVV.

CDR3 nucleotide sequence: TGTGCCTGGAGTGTCCCAGGGACAGGACGCACTGAAGCTTTCTTT. This gives the protein CAWSVPGTGRTEAFF. The rearrangement links TRBV30 to TRBJ1-1; TRBD1 matches 8 bases. CDR1 and CDR2 from the germline V gene are GTSNPN and SVGIG (reference sequence). The V and J ends lost 0 bases and 4 bases, in that order; junction bases with no gene match: 7. This CDR3 has 15 residues.

This clone was seen a few times. The chain couples TRBV2 to TRBJ1-3; D is undetermined. V was clipped by 3 bases and J by 0 bases, with 12 bases between them. The CDR3 has 16 residues. CDR1 and CDR2 from the germline V gene are SNHLY and FYNNEI. The CDR3 bases are TGTGCCAGCAGTGAGAGACAAATAGTCTCTGGAAACACCATATATTTT. Amino acid sequence: CASSERQIVSGNTIYF.

Worth noting for this clone: Within the sample, other DNA sequences also encode this same CDR3. The genes are TRBV6-5 and TRBJ1-6, with D perhaps TRBD1 (5 bases). V was trimmed by 2 bases and J by 9 bases, leaving 5 bases between them. This CDR3 spans 12 amino acids. Germline values: CDR1 MNHEY, CDR2 SVGAGI. The CDR3 sequence is CASSYRGSPLHF. CDR3 sequence (DNA): TGTGCCAGCAGTTACAGGGGTTCACCCCTCCACTTT.

The chain carries TRBV4-2 and TRBJ2-1; TRBD2 matches 10 bases. Losses at the gene ends were 0 bases for V and 4 bases for J; bases not matched to a gene: 9. This CDR3 has 18 residues. Germline V lookup: CDR1 LGHNA, CDR2 YNFKEQ. The CDR3 region has the DNA TGTGCCAGCAGCCAAGAGAGGCTAGCGGGAGTTTGGTACAATGAGCAGTTCTTC. Translated: CASSQERLAGVWYNEQFF.

DNA of the CDR3: TGTGCCAGCAGTGAAAGGGGCGGAGGCAATCAGCCCCAGCATTTT. This sequence encodes CASSERGGGNQPQHF. V usage is TRBV6-1 and J usage is TRBJ1-5, with D possibly being TRBD1 (5 bases). There are 15 residues in the CDR3. Germline-derived CDR1 and CDR2 are MNHNS and SASEGT. V lost 2 bases and J 2 bases, leaving 10 bases between the germline ends.

The V and J genes are TRBV7-9 and TRBJ2-1; a weak D match, TRBD2 (6 bases). This CDR3 has 16 amino acids. V was cut by 5 bases and J by 2 bases, with 16 bases left in between. Germline assignment: CDR1 SEHNR and CDR2 FQNEAQ (reference sequence). The CDR3 protein is CASSSAGTGAYNEQFF. In DNA, the CDR3 is TGTGCCAGCAGCAGCGCCGGGACTGGAGCCTACAATGAGCAGTTCTTC.

The gene calls are TRBV7-6 and TRBJ2-5; D gene unclear. The CDR3 totals 12 residues. The germline V gene has CDR1 SGHVS and CDR2 FNYEAQ. The V gene lost 5 bases and the J gene lost 6 bases, with 10 bases spanning the gap. In DNA form, the CDR3 reads TGTGCCAGCAGCCTATCGGGCCAGACCCAGTACTTC. Translation: CASSLSGQTQYF.

The CDR3 protein is CASSQDSNYGYTF. The CDR3 region has the DNA TGTGCCAGCAGCCAAGACAGCAACTATGGCTACACCTTC. The chain uses TRBV3-1 (or the pseudogene TRBV3-2) and TRBJ1-2; D gene unclear. This CDR3 has 13 residues. Germline V gives CDR1 LGHDT, CDR2 YNNKEL (reference sequence). Trimming stripped 0 bases from V and 2 bases from J, with 4 bases between.

This chain uses TRBV19 with TRBJ1-5; 7 bases fit TRBD1. V was pared by 3 bases and J by 6 bases, with 11 bases of the junction left unmatched. Germline CDR1 and CDR2: LNHDA and SQIVND (reference sequence). The CDR3 sequence is 16 residues long. This chain's CDR3 is CASSISTGSSGQPQHF. The CDR3 nucleotides are TGTGCCAGTAGTATTTCGACAGGGAGTAGCGGTCAGCCCCAGCATTTT.

This clone has a handful of counts. V gene TRBV27 combines with J gene TRBJ1-5, with D uncertain. The V and J ends lost 2 bases and 3 bases respectively, with 5 bases between them. The CDR3 sequence is 13 residues long. Germline V gene data show CDR1 as MNHEY and CDR2 as SMNVEV (reference sequence). CDR3 sequence reads: CASSLRANQPQHF. The DNA of the CDR3 is TGTGCCAGCAGTTTAAGGGCCAATCAGCCCCAGCATTTT.

This clone occurred a few times. The rearrangement uses TRBV5-4 and TRBJ1-4, with TRBD1 matching 7 bases. Germline lookup yields CDR1 SGHNT and CDR2 YYREEE (reference sequence). The CDR3 loop spans 16 amino acids. V lost 4 bases to trimming and J lost 7 bases; unmatched junction nucleotides: 13. CDR3 sequence reads: CASSPWSGSGGEKLFF. In nucleotides, the CDR3 is TGTGCCAGCAGCCCATGGTCGGGTTCAGGGGGTGAAAAACTGTTTTTT.